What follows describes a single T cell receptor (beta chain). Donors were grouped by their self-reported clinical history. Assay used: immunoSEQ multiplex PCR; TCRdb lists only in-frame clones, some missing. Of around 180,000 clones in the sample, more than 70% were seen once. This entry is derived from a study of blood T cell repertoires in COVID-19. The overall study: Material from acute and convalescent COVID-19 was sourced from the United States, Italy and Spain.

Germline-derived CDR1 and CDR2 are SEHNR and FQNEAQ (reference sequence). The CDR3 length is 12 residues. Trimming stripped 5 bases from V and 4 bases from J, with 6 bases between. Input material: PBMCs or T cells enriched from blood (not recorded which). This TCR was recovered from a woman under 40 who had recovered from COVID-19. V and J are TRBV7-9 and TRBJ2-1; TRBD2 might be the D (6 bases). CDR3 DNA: TGTGCCAGCAGCGGGGGGTACAATGAGCAGTTCTTC. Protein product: CASSGGYNEQFF.